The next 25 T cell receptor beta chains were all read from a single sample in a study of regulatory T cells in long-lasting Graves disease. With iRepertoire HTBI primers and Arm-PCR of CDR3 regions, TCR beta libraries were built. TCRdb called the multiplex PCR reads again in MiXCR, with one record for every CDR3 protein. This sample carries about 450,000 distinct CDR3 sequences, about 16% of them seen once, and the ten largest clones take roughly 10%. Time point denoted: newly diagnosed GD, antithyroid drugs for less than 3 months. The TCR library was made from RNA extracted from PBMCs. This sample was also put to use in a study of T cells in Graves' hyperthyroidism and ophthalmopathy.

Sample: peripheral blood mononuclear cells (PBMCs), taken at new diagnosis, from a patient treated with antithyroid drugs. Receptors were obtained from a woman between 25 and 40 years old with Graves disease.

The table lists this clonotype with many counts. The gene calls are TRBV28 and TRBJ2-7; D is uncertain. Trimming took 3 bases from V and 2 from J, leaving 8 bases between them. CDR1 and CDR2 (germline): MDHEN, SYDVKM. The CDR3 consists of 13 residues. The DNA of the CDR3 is TGTGCCAGCAGTTTTGGACGGCCCTACGAGCAGTACTTC. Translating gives CASSFGRPYEQYF. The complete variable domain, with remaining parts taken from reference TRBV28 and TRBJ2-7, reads DVKVTQSSRYLVKRTGEKVFLECVQDMDHENMFWYRQDPGLGLRLIYFSYDVKMKEKGDIPEGYSVSREKKERFSLILESASTNQTSMYLCASSFGRPYEQYFGPGTRLTVT.

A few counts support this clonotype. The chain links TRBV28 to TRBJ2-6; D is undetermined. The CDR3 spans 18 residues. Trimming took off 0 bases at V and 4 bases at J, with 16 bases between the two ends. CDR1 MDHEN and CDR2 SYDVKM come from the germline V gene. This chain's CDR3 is CASSLWGSKGTGANVLTF. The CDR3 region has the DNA TGTGCCAGCAGTTTATGGGGCAGTAAGGGAACCGGGGCCAACGTCCTGACTTTC.

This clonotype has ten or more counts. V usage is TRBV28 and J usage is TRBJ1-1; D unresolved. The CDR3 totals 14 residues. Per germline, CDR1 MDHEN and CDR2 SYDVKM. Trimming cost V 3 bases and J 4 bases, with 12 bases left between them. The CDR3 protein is CASSFKRVFTEAFF. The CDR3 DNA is TGTGCCAGCAGTTTTAAAAGGGTTTTCACTGAAGCTTTCTTT. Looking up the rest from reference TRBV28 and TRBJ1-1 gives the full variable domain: DVKVTQSSRYLVKRTGEKVFLECVQDMDHENMFWYRQDPGLGLRLIYFSYDVKMKEKGDIPEGYSVSREKKERFSLILESASTNQTSMYLCASSFKRVFTEAFFGQGTRLTVV.

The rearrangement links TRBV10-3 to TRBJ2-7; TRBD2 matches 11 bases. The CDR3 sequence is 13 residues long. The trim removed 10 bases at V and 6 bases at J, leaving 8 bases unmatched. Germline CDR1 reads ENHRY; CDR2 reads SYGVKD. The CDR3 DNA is TGTGCCACTTTAGCGGGAGGGCCTTCCGAGCAGTACTTC. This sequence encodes CATLAGGPSEQYF.

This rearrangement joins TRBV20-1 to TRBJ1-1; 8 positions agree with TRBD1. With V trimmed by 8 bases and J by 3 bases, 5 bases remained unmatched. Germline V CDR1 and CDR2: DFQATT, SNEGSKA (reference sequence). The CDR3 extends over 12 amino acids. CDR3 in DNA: TGCAGTCCAGGGGGCAAGGACACTGAAGCTTTCTTT. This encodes CSPGGKDTEAFF.

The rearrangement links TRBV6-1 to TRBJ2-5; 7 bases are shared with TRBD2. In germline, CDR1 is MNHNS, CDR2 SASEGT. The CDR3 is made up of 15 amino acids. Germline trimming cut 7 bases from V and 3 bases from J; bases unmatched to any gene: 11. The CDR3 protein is CASTTWEGPKETQYF. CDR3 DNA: TGTGCCAGCACGACGTGGGAGGGCCCTAAAGAGACCCAGTACTTC.

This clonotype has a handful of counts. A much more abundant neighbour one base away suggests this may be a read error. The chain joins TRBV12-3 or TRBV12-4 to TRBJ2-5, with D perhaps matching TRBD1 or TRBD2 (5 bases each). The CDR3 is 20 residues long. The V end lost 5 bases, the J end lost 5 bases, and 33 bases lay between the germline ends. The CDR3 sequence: CASSPIGSVLHLAEGETQYF. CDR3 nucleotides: TGTGCCAGCAGTCCGATCGGTAGTGTACTACACCTAGCCGAGGGGGAGACCCAGTACTTC.

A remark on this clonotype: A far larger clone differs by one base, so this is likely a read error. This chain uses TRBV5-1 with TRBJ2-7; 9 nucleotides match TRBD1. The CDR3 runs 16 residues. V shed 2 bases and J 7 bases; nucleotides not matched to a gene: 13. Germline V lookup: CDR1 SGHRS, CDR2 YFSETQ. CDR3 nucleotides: TGCGCCAGCAGCTTAGGCCCGGGACAGGGCCACAATGAGCAGTACTTC. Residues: CASSLGPGQGHNEQYF.

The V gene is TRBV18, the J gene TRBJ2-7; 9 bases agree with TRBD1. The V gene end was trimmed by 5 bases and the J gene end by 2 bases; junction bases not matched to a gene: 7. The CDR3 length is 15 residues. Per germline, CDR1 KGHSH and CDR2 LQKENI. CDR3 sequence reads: CASSIRGQGPYEQYF. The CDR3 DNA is TGTGCCAGCTCAATCCGGGGACAGGGCCCCTACGAGCAGTACTTC. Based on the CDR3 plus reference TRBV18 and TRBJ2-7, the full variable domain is NAGVMQNPRHLVRRRGQEARLRCSPMKGHSHVYWYRQLPEEGLKFMVYLQKENIIDESGMPKERFSAEFPKEGPSILRIQQVVRGDSAAYFCASSIRGQGPYEQYFGPGTRLTVT.

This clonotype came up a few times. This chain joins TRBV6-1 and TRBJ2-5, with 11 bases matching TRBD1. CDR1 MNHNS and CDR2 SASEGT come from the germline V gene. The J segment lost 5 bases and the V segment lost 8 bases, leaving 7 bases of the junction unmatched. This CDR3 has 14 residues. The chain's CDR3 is CASYHRDRGETQYF. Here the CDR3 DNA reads TGTGCCAGCTACCACCGGGACAGGGGGGAGACCCAGTACTTC.

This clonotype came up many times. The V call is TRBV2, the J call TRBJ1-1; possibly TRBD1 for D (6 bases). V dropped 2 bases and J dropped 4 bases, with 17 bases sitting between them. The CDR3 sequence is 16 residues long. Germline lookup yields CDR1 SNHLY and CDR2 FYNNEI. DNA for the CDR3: TGTGCCAGCAGTGAAACCCGACAGGTCAAGGGCACTGAAGCTTTCTTT. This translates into CASSETRQVKGTEAFF.

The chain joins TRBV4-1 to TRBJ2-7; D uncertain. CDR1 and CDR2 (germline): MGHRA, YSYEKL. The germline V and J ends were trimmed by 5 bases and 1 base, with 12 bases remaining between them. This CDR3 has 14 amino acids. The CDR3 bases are TGCGCCAGCAGCGCCCCGGGTATTTCCTACGAGCAGTACTTC. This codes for CASSAPGISYEQYF.

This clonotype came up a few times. This CDR3 is CATAGDNTGELFF. The CDR3 coding sequence is TGTGCCACTGCGGGGGACAACACCGGGGAGCTGTTTTTT. The rearrangement joins TRBV28 to TRBJ2-2; TRBD2 aligns across 7 bases. Germline V gives CDR1 MDHEN, CDR2 SYDVKM. This CDR3 spans 13 amino acids. The trim removed 10 bases at V and 2 bases at J, leaving 4 bases unmatched.

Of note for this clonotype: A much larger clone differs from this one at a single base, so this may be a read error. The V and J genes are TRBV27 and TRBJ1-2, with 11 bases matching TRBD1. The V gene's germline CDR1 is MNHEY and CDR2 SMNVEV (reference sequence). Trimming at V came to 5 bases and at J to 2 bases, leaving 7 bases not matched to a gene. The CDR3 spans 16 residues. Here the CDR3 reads CASSDPGQGENYGYTF. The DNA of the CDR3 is TGTGCCAGCAGTGATCCGGGACAGGGGGAAAACTATGGCTACACCTTC.

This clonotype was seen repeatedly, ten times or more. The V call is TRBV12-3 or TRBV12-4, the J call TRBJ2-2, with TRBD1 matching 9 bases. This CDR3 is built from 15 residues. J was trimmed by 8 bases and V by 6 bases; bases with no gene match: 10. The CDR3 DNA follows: TGTGCCAGCAGGACCGGGGGGACAGGGCTGGGGGAGCTGTTTTTT. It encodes CASRTGGTGLGELFF.

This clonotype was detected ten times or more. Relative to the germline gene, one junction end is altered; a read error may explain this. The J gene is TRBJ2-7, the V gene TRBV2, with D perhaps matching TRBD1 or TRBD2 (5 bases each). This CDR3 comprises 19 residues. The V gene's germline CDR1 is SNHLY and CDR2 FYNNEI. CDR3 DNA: TGTGCCAGCAGCGAAGGACTGAAAAGGACAAGGACGGGAATTCGCGAGCAGTACTTC. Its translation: CASSEGLKRTRTGIREQYF.

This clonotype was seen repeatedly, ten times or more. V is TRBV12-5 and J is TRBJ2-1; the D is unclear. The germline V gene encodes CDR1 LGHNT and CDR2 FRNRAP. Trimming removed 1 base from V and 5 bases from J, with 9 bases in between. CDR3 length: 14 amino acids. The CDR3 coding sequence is TGTGCTAGTGGTTTGGGGGCAGCCCACAATGAGCAGTTCTTC. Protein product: CASGLGAAHNEQFF.

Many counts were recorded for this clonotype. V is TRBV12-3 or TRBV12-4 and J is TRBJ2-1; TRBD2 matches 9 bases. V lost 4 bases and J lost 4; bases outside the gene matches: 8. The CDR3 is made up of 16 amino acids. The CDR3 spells CASSSPGTSNYNEQFF. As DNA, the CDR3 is TGTGCCAGCAGTTCCCCCGGGACTAGCAATTACAATGAGCAGTTCTTC.

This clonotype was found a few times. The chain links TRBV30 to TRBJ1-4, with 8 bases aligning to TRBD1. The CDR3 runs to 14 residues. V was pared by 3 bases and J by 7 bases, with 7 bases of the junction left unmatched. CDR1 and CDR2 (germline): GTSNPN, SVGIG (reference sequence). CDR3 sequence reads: CAWRLTGGGEKLFF. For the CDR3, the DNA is TGTGCCTGGAGACTTACAGGGGGTGGTGAAAAACTGTTTTTT. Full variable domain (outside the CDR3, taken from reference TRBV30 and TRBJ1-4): SQTIHQWPATLVQPVGSPLSLECTVEGTSNPNLYWYRQAAGRGLQLLFYSVGIGQISSEVPQNLSASRPQDRQFILSSKKLLLSDSGFYLCAWRLTGGGEKLFFGSGTQLSVL.

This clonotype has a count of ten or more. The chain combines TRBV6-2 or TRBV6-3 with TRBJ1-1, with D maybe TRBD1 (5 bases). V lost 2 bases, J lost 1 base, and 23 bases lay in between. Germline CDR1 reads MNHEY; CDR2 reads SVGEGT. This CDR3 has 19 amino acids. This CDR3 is CASSYGGAGIWNANTEAFF. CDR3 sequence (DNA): TGTGCCAGCAGTTACGGTGGTGCAGGGATCTGGAATGCGAACACTGAAGCTTTCTTT.

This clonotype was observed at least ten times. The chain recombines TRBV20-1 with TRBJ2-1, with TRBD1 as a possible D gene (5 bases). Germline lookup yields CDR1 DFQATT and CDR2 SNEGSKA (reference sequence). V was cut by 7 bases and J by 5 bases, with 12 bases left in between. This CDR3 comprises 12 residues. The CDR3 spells CSEGLPDNEQFF. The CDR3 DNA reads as TGCAGTGAGGGGCTTCCAGACAATGAGCAGTTCTTC.

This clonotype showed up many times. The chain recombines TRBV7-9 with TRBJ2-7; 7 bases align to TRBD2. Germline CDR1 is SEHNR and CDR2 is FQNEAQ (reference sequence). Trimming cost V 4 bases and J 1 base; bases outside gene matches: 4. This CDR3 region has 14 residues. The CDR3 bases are TGTGCCAGCAGCTCAGCGGGGAGATCCTACGAGCAGTACTTC. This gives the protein CASSSAGRSYEQYF.

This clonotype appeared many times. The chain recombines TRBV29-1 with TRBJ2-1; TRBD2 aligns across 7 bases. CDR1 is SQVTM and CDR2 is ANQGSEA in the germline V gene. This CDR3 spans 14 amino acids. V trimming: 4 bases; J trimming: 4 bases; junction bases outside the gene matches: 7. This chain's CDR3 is CSVVLASGYNEQFF. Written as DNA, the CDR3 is TGCAGCGTTGTCTTAGCTAGCGGTTACAATGAGCAGTTCTTC.

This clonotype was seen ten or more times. Here the CDR3 reads CASTSGLASTGELFF. CDR3 sequence (DNA): TGTGCCAGCACCTCGGGACTAGCTTCCACCGGGGAGCTGTTTTTT. The chain uses TRBV6-1 and TRBJ2-2, with 9 positions matching TRBD2. From germline, CDR1 is MNHNS and CDR2 SASEGT. This CDR3 region has 15 residues. V lost 7 bases to trimming and J lost 4 bases; unmatched junction nucleotides: 7.

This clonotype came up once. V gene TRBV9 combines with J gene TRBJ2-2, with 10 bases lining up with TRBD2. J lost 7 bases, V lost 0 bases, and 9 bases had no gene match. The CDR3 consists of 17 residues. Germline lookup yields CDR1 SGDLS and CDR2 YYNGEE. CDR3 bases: TGTGCCAGCAGCGTAGAACTCCTAGCGGGAGAGGACGGGGAGCTGTTTTTT. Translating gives CASSVELLAGEDGELFF.